Each of the 18 T cell receptor beta chains below was sequenced from the same sample in a study of T cells in narcolepsy. Sequencing used immunoSEQ multiplex PCR; TCRdb keeps in-frame clones, though not all of them. The repertoire holds tens of thousands of clones, with around 83% as singletons. Sequencing used CD45RA- memory CD4+ T cells from PBMCs. These receptors came from a human donor with narcolepsy.

The chain joins TRBV11-2 to TRBJ2-5, with 8 bases fitting TRBD2. This CDR3 is built from 14 residues. Germline trimming cut 1 base from V and 5 bases from J; bases unmatched to any gene: 3. Per the germline V gene, CDR1 is SGHAT and CDR2 is FQNNGV. CDR3: CASSLVRLAETQYF. In DNA form, the CDR3 reads TGTGCCAGCAGCTTAGTCAGACTAGCGGAGACCCAGTACTTC.

The chain uses TRBV29-1 and TRBJ2-7; the match to TRBD1 covers 8 bases. The junction had 8 bases not matched to a gene; V was cut back by 7 bases and J by 6 bases. CDR1 is SQVTM and CDR2 is ANQGSEA in the germline V gene. This CDR3 contains 12 residues. The CDR3 nucleotides read TGCAGCGCAACCGGACAGGGAGTCGAGCAGTACTTC. Amino acids: CSATGQGVEQYF.

The chain links TRBV28 to TRBJ2-5; no clear D. V gave up 4 bases and J gave up 8 bases, with 11 bases separating them. This CDR3 is 12 amino acids long. The germline gives CDR1 MDHEN, CDR2 SYDVKM. As DNA, the CDR3 is TGTGCCAGCAGTTCTACTCGCGGTACCCAGTACTTC. This codes for CASSSTRGTQYF.

In this sample, this clone turned up once. This chain uses TRBV6-6 with TRBJ2-1, with no clear D. Trimming left V 6 bases short and J 6 bases short, with 3 bases between. CDR3 length: 10 residues. Per the germline V gene, CDR1 is MNHNY and CDR2 is SVGAGI (reference sequence). In DNA form, the CDR3 reads TGTGCCAGCAGCCGCAATGAGCAGTTCTTC. Translated, it gives CASSRNEQFF.

This chain links TRBV4-1 with TRBJ1-1; no reliable D call. CDR3 length: 13 amino acids. Trimming stripped 0 bases from V and 6 bases from J, with 8 bases between. Germline V CDR1 and CDR2: MGHRA, YSYEKL. Here the CDR3 DNA reads TGCGCCAGCAGCCAAGATCCAAGGGCTGAAGCTTTCTTT. Protein: CASSQDPRAEAFF.

Regarding this clone: The junction does not match germline at one end; this may be a read error. The chain links TRBV7-9 to TRBJ2-7; TRBD1 matches at 9 bases. This CDR3 is built from 12 residues. Germline V lookup: CDR1 SEHNR, CDR2 FQNEAQ (reference sequence). CDR3: CASSPDGTGKGF. Here the CDR3 DNA reads TGTGCCAGCAGCCCCGATGGGACAGGGAAGGGATTC.

The gene calls are TRBV19 and TRBJ1-5; D is possibly TRBD1 (5 bases). CDR3 length: 16 residues. V lost 1 base to trimming and J lost 4 bases, with 14 bases between them. Germline lookup yields CDR1 LNHDA and CDR2 SQIVND (reference sequence). The CDR3 sequence is CASSIVLGQGNQPQHF. DNA for the CDR3: TGTGCCAGTAGTATAGTACTCGGGCAGGGTAATCAGCCCCAGCATTTT.

This chain connects TRBV4-3 to TRBJ1-6, with D unclear. The CDR3 is made up of 15 amino acids. Germline-derived CDR1 and CDR2 are LGHNA and YSLEER. V was shortened by 4 bases and J by 10 bases, with 17 bases between the two germline ends. For the CDR3, the DNA is TGCGCCAGCAGCCCACGTGGCCCCTGGGAATCACCCCTCCACTTT. Translating it yields CASSPRGPWESPLHF.

This clone was recorded only once. The chain uses TRBV28 and TRBJ1-5; weak D call: TRBD1 (6 bases). There are 16 residues in the CDR3. Trimming took off 3 bases at V and 0 bases at J, with 12 bases between the two ends. CDR1 and CDR2 (germline): MDHEN, SYDVKM. The CDR3 DNA reads as TGTGCCAGCAGTTTTAGCCAGGGGATTAGCAATCAGCCCCAGCATTTT. Translating gives CASSFSQGISNQPQHF.

The chain employs TRBV5-1 and TRBJ2-7; D not resolved. The CDR3 runs 13 residues. Germline V gene data show CDR1 as SGHRS and CDR2 as YFSETQ. V was pared by 0 bases and J by 3 bases, with 7 bases between. CDR3 coding DNA: TGCGCCAGCAGCTTGGGGCAGATCTACGAGCAGTACTTC. Protein sequence: CASSLGQIYEQYF.

The V and J genes are TRBV2 and TRBJ1-2; 7 bases map to TRBD1. V trimming: 5 bases; J trimming: 6 bases; junction bases outside the gene matches: 6. This CDR3 is 13 amino acids long. Germline V gives CDR1 SNHLY, CDR2 FYNNEI. The CDR3 region is CASSQTGLDGYTF. As DNA, the CDR3 is TGTGCCAGCAGTCAGACAGGGTTGGATGGCTACACCTTC.

This clone appeared once. The J gene is TRBJ2-2, the V gene TRBV7-9; D might be TRBD1 or TRBD2, each matching 5 bases. Trimming took off 8 bases at V and 4 bases at J, with 8 bases between the two ends. Germline CDR1 SEHNR, CDR2 FQNEAQ (reference sequence). This CDR3 is 12 amino acids long. In DNA form, the CDR3 reads TGTGCCAGCGGGGGACGCACCGGGGAGCTGTTTTTT. Protein product: CASGGRTGELFF.

The CDR3 is CSVNQGSNYGYTF. CDR3 DNA: TGCAGCGTTAATCAGGGTTCTAACTATGGCTACACCTTC. V usage is TRBV29-1 and J usage is TRBJ1-2; a possible D gene is TRBD1 (5 bases). The ends were cut back, 5 bases at V and 0 bases at J, with 10 bases in the middle. The germline gives CDR1 SQVTM, CDR2 ANQGSEA. The CDR3 spans 13 residues.

The chain employs TRBV7-7 and TRBJ2-2; D is unresolved. V lost 1 base, J lost 2 bases, and 11 bases lay in between. Germline V CDR1 and CDR2: SSHAT, FNYEAQ (reference sequence). CDR3 length: 16 residues. CDR3 loop: CASSLDGQINTGELFF. CDR3 in DNA: TGTGCCAGCAGCTTAGATGGGCAGATAAACACCGGGGAGCTGTTTTTT.

This clone was seen a few times. Here the CDR3 reads CASTPGLGGTEAFF. CDR3 in DNA: TGTGCCAGCACACCTGGGCTCGGTGGCACTGAAGCTTTCTTT. The chain employs TRBV2 and TRBJ1-1; no reliable D call. This CDR3 has 14 residues. Trimming took 7 bases from V and 4 from J, leaving 16 bases between them. Per germline, CDR1 SNHLY and CDR2 FYNNEI.

V is TRBV4-1 and J is TRBJ1-4; no firm D call. CDR3 length equals 16 residues. Per germline, CDR1 MGHRA and CDR2 YSYEKL. V dropped 0 bases and J dropped 2 bases, with 10 bases sitting between them. CDR3 DNA sequence: TGCGCCAGCAGCCAAGATCGGGGAAACACTAATGAAAAACTGTTTTTT. Its translation is CASSQDRGNTNEKLFF.

The rearrangement links TRBV13 to TRBJ1-1; D may be TRBD1 (5 bases). The V gene's germline CDR1 is PRHDT and CDR2 FYEKMQ (reference sequence). The CDR3 totals 14 residues. V was cut by 3 bases and J by 1 base, with 9 bases left in between. As DNA, the CDR3 is TGTGCCAGCAGCTTCGGGACTTCGAACACTGAAGCTTTCTTT. Its translation is CASSFGTSNTEAFF.

The CDR3 reads CASSLGSRGTQYF. The CDR3 nucleotides are TGTGCCAGCAGCTTAGGGTCACGAGGGACCCAGTACTTC. This sequence joins TRBV7-2 and TRBJ2-5; D is ambiguous. The CDR3 spans 13 residues. Trimming pared 1 base from V and 7 bases from J, leaving 10 bases between. The germline CDR1 and CDR2 sequences are SGHTA and FQGNSA.